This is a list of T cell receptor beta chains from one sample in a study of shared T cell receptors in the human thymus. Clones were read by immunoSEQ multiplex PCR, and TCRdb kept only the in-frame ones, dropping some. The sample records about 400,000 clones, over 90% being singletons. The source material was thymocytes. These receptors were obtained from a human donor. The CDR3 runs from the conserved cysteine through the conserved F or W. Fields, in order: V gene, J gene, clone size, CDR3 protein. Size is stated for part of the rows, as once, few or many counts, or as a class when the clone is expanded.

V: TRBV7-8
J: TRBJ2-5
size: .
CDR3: CASSLISPRLAQETQYF

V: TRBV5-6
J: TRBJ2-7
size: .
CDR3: CASSFFQGGHEQYF

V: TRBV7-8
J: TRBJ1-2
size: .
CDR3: CASSQTADYGYTF

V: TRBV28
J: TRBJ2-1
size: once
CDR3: CASTRTPGLAGGPSYNEQFF

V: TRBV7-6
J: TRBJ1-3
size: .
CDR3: CASSLTGPCSGNTIYF

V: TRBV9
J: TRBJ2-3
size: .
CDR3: CASSVAEKGTDTQYF

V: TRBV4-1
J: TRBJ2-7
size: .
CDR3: CASSQDRVAVGYEQYF

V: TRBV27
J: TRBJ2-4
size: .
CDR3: CASREAKLNIQYF

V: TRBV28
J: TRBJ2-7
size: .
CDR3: CASSSPVTGLAYEQYF

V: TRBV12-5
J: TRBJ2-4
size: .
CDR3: CASGPPASPLAKNIQYF

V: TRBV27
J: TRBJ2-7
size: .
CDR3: CASTGPIRGEQYF

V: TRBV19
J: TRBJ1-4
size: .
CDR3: CASGRGVTNEKLFF

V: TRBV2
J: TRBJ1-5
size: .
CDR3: CASSERRNVGGGNQPQHF

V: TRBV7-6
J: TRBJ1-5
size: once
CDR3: CASSATGGFNQPQHF

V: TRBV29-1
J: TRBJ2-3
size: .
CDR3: CSVETSISTDTQYF

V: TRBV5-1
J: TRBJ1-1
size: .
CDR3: CASSWDRRTEAFF

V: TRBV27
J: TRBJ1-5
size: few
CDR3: CASGKGTIPQVQPQHF

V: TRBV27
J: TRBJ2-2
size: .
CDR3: CASSLTSGRAGELFF

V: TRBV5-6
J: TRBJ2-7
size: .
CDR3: CASSFVGTGLYEQYF

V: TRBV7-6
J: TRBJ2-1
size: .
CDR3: CASSFRGDNNEQFF

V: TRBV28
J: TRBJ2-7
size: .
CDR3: CASSLELAGGYEQYF

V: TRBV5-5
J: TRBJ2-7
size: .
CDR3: CASSLEIGWGLGEQYF

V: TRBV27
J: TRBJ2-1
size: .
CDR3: CASSFPPGVGGDEQFF

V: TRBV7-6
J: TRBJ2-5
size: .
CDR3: CASSLPGTQYF

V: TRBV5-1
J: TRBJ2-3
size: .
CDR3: CASSLVSVGDTQYF

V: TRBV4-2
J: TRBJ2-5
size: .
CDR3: CASSLAGGETQYF

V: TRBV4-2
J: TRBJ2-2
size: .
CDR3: CASSLEREANVTGELFF

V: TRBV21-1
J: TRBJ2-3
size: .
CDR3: CASSKGERLCTDTQYF

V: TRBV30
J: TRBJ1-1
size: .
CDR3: CAWELQGAQPSEAFF

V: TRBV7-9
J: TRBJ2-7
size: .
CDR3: CASSSGHRDRTSRYEQYF

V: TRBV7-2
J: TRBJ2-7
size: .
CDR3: CASSFGGPLGEQYF

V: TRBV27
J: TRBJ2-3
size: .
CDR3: CASSLKGPDTQYF

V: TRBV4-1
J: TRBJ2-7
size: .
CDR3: CASSQDEDRYYEQYF

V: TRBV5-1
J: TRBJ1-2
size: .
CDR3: CASSLTLGGYTF

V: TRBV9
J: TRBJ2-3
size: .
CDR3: CASSVWDRPGDTQYF

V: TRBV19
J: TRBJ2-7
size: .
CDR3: CAITDILMIYEQYF

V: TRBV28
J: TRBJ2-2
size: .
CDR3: CASSLRTTGLITGELFF

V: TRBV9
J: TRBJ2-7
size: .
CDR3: CASNQGPGRSYEQYF

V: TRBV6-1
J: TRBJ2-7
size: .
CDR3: CASSEESIPNEQYF

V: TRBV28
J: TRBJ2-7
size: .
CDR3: CASSLTRQGTLSYEQYF

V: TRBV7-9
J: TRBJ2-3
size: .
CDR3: CASSLETDTQYF

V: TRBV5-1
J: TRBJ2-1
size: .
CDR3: CASSSGTSGNNEQFF

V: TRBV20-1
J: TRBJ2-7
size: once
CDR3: CSARPTYEQYF

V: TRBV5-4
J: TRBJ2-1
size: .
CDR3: CASSPSRGGWYNEQFF

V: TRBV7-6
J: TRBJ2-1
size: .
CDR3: CASREGGGAYNEQFF

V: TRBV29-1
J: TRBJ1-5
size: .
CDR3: CSVVMTGESNQPQHF

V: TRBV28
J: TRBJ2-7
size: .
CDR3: CASSFGVVGSYEQYF

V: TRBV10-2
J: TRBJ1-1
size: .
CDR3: CASSESTGTEAFF

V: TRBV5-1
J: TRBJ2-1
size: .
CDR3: CASSSRDGWNEQFF

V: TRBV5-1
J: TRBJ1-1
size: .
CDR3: CASSLEQGNRAFF

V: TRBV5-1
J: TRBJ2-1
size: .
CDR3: CASKSTLAGGPSEQFF